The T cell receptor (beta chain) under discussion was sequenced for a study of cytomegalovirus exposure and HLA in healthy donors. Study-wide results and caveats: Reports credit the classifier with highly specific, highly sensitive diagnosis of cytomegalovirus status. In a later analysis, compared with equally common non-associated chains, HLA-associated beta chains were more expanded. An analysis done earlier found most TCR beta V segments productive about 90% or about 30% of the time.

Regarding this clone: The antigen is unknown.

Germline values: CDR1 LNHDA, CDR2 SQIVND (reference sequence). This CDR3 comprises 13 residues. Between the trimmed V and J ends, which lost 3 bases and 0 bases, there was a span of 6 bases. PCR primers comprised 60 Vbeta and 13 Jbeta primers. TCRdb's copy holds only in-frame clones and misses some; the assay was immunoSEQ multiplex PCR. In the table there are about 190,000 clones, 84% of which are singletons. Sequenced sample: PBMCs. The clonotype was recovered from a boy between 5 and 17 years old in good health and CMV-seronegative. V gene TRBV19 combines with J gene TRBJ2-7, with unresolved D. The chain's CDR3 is CASSMAASYEQYF. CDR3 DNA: TGTGCCAGTAGTATGGCGGCCTCCTACGAGCAGTACTTC.